This TCR beta chain was recovered during a study of cytomegalovirus exposure and HLA in healthy donors. Study-wide results and limits: Among the most significant clusters, several appeared linked to common viral pathogens in a later analysis. The authors later linked a missense DCLRE1C variant to TCR beta V- and J-gene trimming.

Of note for this clone: The antigen is undetermined.

The PCR used 60 Vbeta and 13 Jbeta primers. The protocol was immunoSEQ multiplex PCR, while the TCRdb copy is restricted to in-frame clones and leaves out a portion. The data contain around 160,000 clones, about 73% of them singletons. The source material was PBMCs. The receptor comes from a man aged 40-55 years in good health and CMV-seropositive.

The CDR3 sequence is CASSLGGTGNTEAFF. CDR3 nucleotide sequence: TGTGCCAGCAGCTTAGGGGGAACAGGGAACACTGAAGCTTTCTTT. The chain carries TRBV5-5 and TRBJ1-1, with TRBD1 as a possible D gene (6 bases). V lost 2 bases, J lost 1 base, and 12 bases lay in between. The CDR3 has 15 residues. The germline V gene has CDR1 SGHKS and CDR2 YYEKEE (reference sequence).